Described below is a single T cell receptor beta chain sequence and its context. The antigen remains undetermined. In each case, RNA was isolated and then reverse transcribed into cDNA as the sequencing template. The method was immunoSEQ multiplex PCR; TCRdb's version includes in-frame clones alone and lacks a portion of them. The sample holds about 210,000 clones, about 50% seen once. This entry is derived from a study of CD8+ T cells in alopecia areata. Noted treatment: oral pan-JAK inhibitor, 5-10 mg twice daily. CDR1 and CDR2 from the germline V gene are SGHRS and YFSETQ. This CDR3 contains 14 residues. The V gene end was trimmed by 5 bases and the J gene end by 9 bases; junction bases not matched to a gene: 9. Study outcomes and limitations: Clonality in the scalp and expanded CD8+ clones ranked among the top 100 were significantly decreased by tofacitinib.

The chain is built from TRBV5-1 and TRBJ2-2, with 8 bases fitting TRBD1. Sequencing was performed on CD4+ T cells sorted from blood, taken at week 4, from a patient treated with tofacitinib. The receptor was isolated from a human donor with alopecia areata. The CDR3 nucleotides are TGCGCCAGCAGTCCACAGGGGGAAGTTCGGGAGCTGTTTTTT. This gives the protein CASSPQGEVRELFF.